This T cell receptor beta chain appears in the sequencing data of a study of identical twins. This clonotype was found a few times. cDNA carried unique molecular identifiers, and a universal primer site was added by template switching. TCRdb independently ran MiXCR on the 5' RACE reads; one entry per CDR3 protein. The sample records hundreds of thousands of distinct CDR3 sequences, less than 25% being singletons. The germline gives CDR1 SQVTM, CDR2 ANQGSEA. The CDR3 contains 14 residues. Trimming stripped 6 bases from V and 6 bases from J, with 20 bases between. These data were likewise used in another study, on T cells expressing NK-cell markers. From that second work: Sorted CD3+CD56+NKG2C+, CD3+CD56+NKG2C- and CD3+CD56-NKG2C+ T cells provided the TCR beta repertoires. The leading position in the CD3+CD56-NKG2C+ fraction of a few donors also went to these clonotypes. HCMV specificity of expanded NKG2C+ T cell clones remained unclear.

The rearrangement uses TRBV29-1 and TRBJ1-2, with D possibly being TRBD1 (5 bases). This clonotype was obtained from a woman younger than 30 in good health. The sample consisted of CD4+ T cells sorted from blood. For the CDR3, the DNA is TGCAGCGTGAATCCGGGACTCATAGGGCATGGCTACACCTTC. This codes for CSVNPGLIGHGYTF.